A selection of T cell receptor beta chains follows, all from one sample in a study of PD-1 blockade in classical Hodgkin lymphoma. Profiling relied on immunoSEQ multiplex PCR, and the TCRdb table lists in-frame clones only, not all of them. Of 2,000 or so clones listed, approximately 84% are singletons. The material was CD8+ T cells from blood, obtained at baseline. These receptors came from a human donor with classical Hodgkin lymphoma. Each CDR3 is given with its conserved first and last residue. The order of the fields is clone size, V gene, D gene, J gene, CDR3 protein, CDR3 DNA. A D gene is named only where the DNA matches it firmly. Not all rows give a size; the values are once, few, many and, for expanded clones, a class.

>NA|TRBV7-6|TRBD1|TRBJ2-6
CASSSQGAEGANVLTF
TGTGCCAGCAGCTCCCAGGGGGCTGAAGGGGCCAACGTCCTGACTTTC
>NA|TRBV29-1|NA|TRBJ2-1
CSSERDNEQFF
TGCAGCTCGGAGCGGGACAATGAGCAGTTCTTC
>NA|TRBV28|TRBD1|TRBJ1-4
CASSRPDRANNEKLFF
TGTGCCAGCAGTCGTCCCGACAGGGCCAATAATGAAAAACTGTTTTTT
>NA|TRBV2|NA|TRBJ1-3
CASNPRWGGRGLYSGNTIYF
TGTGCCAGCAATCCCCGGTGGGGGGGCAGGGGACTCTACTCTGGAAACACCATATATTTT
>once|TRBV27|NA|TRBJ1-5
CASRLGSSNQPQHF
TGTGCCAGCCGTTTAGGTAGTAGCAATCAGCCCCAGCATTTT
>NA|TRBV28|TRBD1|TRBJ1-1
CASRDRGFFEAFF
TGTGCCAGCAGGGACAGGGGATTTTTTGAAGCTTTCTTT
>few|TRBV19|NA|TRBJ1-1
CASSVDRRAFF
TGTGCCAGTAGTGTCGACAGGCGAGCTTTCTTT
>NA|TRBV6-1|TRBD1|TRBJ2-3
CASSEVVYRGETTDTQYF
TGTGCCAGCAGTGAAGTGGTATACAGGGGTGAGACCACAGATACGCAGTATTTT
>NA|TRBV7-9|NA|TRBJ1-4
CASSSRQARGEKLFF
TGTGCCAGCAGCTCGCGACAGGCGAGGGGTGAAAAACTGTTTTTT
>NA|TRBV27|NA|TRBJ2-1
CASTSADGYNEQFF
TGTGCCAGCACGAGCGCGGACGGGTACAATGAGCAGTTCTTC
>once|TRBV28|NA|TRBJ2-7
CASSRGQGLTHEQYF
TGTGCCAGCAGTCGGGGGCAGGGACTTACGCACGAGCAGTACTTC
>once|TRBV7-9|NA|TRBJ2-5
CASSGGRETQYF
TGTGCCAGCAGCGGGGGGCGAGAGACCCAGTACTTC